These 15 T cell receptor beta chains were all obtained from the same sample, sequenced in a study of shared clonotypes between healthy human individuals. Profiled with immunoSEQ multiplex PCR; TCRdb holds only in-frame clones, not every one. In the table there are over a million clones, around 98.5% of which are singletons. Sequencing was done on a sample of naive CD4+ T cells sorted from blood. Subset in this sample: CD45RA+ positively selected. Receptors originate from a young man in good health.

The J gene is TRBJ2-7, the V gene TRBV5-1; 12 nucleotides align to TRBD2. CDR3 length equals 14 residues. From germline, CDR1 is SGHRS and CDR2 YFSETQ. With 4 bases clipped from V and 5 bases from J, the junction kept 4 bases outside the gene matches. The CDR3 loop is CASSRTSGVDEQYF. The CDR3 DNA reads TGCGCCAGCAGCCGGACTAGCGGGGTGGACGAGCAGTACTTC.

CDR3 DNA: TGTGCCAGCAGAGGAGATAACGGGAATGAGCAGTACTTC. Translating gives CASRGDNGNEQYF. The genes are TRBV2 and TRBJ2-7, with D possibly matching TRBD2 (5 bases). CDR1 and CDR2 from the germline V gene are SNHLY and FYNNEI. The length of the CDR3 is 13 residues. Between the trimmed V and J ends, which lost 6 bases and 7 bases, there was a span of 16 bases.

The gene calls are TRBV5-5 and TRBJ1-2; D not certain. Trimming took off 2 bases at V and 7 bases at J, with 12 bases between the two ends. The CDR3 is 13 amino acids. Germline CDR1 SGHKS, CDR2 YYEKEE (reference sequence). In nucleotides, the CDR3 is TGTGCCAGCAGCTTAGGACCCGCGGGTGGCTACACCTTC. Its protein product is CASSLGPAGGYTF. Looking up the rest from reference TRBV5-5 and TRBJ1-2 gives the full variable domain: DAGVTQSPTHLIKTRGQQVTLRCSPISGHKSVSWYQQVLGQGPQFIFQYYEKEERGRGNFPDRFSARQFPNYSSELNVNALLLGDSALYLCASSLGPAGGYTFGSGTRLTVV.

About this clone: The same CDR3 also results from other DNA sequences found in this sample. The chain is built from TRBV7-9 and TRBJ2-5, with D perhaps TRBD2 (5 bases). The length of the CDR3 is 14 residues. Germline-derived CDR1 and CDR2 are SEHNR and FQNEAQ (reference sequence). Trimming removed 0 bases at V and 2 bases at J, with 7 bases between. The chain's CDR3 is CASSLAGSQETQYF. CDR3 bases: TGTGCCAGCAGCTTAGCAGGGAGTCAAGAGACCCAGTACTTC.

This rearrangement joins TRBV5-4 to TRBJ2-3; 8 bases line up with TRBD2. CDR3 size: 14 residues. Germline CDR1 is SGHNT and CDR2 is YYREEE (reference sequence). The ends lost 7 bases at V and 4 bases at J; junction bases unmatched: 8. CDR3 in DNA: TGTGCCAGCTCAAATGAAGCGGGAGCAGATACGCAGTATTTT. Translation gives CASSNEAGADTQYF.

This clone was observed a single time. The chain joins TRBV28 to TRBJ2-7, with D perhaps matching TRBD1 (6 bases). The CDR3 is 16 residues long. CDR1 is MDHEN and CDR2 is SYDVKM in the germline V gene. V gave up 5 bases and J gave up 2 bases, with 19 bases separating them. CDR3: CASSAVDRLLTYEQYF. DNA of the CDR3: TGTGCCAGCAGTGCCGTCGACAGGCTCCTGACCTACGAGCAGTACTTC. Variable domain in full (rest from reference TRBV28 and TRBJ2-7): DVKVTQSSRYLVKRTGEKVFLECVQDMDHENMFWYRQDPGLGLRLIYFSYDVKMKEKGDIPEGYSVSREKKERFSLILESASTNQTSMYLCASSAVDRLLTYEQYFGPGTRLTVT.

The chain employs TRBV5-5 and TRBJ1-1; D remains ambiguous. CDR3 size: 16 residues. V was clipped by 0 bases and J by 2 bases, with 14 bases between them. The germline CDR1 and CDR2 sequences are SGHKS and YYEKEE (reference sequence). DNA of the CDR3: TGTGCCAGCAGCTTGGCCCCAGGACCCCTTAACACTGAAGCTTTCTTT. It translates to CASSLAPGPLNTEAFF.

The chain employs TRBV7-9 and TRBJ1-5; D is perhaps TRBD1 (6 bases). This CDR3 comprises 12 residues. Trimming took 4 bases from V and 8 from J, leaving 9 bases between them. From germline, CDR1 is SEHNR and CDR2 FQNEAQ (reference sequence). DNA of the CDR3: TGTGCCAGCAGCTCTGCAGGGGAGCCCCAGCATTTT. As protein: CASSSAGEPQHF.

Details on this clone: The same CDR3 can be traced to other DNA sequences in this sample. The chain joins TRBV5-1 to TRBJ1-3; D is uncertain. Trimming removed 0 bases from V and 1 base from J, with 8 bases in between. Germline V lookup: CDR1 SGHRS, CDR2 YFSETQ. The CDR3 runs 15 residues. CDR3 nucleotide sequence: TGCGCCAGCAGCTTGGTTTCCGGATCTGGAAACACCATATATTTT. It is translated as CASSLVSGSGNTIYF.

This chain uses TRBV7-9 with TRBJ1-2; D uncertain. This CDR3 is 16 amino acids long. Germline loops: CDR1 SEHNR, CDR2 FQNEAQ (reference sequence). Trimming pared 5 bases from V and 4 bases from J, leaving 20 bases between. CDR3 amino acids: CASSAPLQTFGYGYTF. The DNA of the CDR3 is TGTGCCAGCAGCGCTCCCCTTCAGACCTTTGGCTATGGCTACACCTTC.

This clone showed up just once. J is TRBJ1-1 and V is TRBV14; D possibly corresponds to TRBD1 (5 bases). V lost 10 bases, J lost 4 bases, and 19 bases lay in between. Per germline, CDR1 SGHDN and CDR2 FVKESK. The CDR3 consists of 14 residues. The CDR3 DNA reads TGTGCCACTAACAATGGGACTTCGCTCACTGAAGCTTTCTTT. Amino acid sequence: CATNNGTSLTEAFF.

This chain uses TRBV19 with TRBJ2-3; TRBD1 agrees at 9 bases. After removal of 6 bases from V and 2 bases from J, the junction contained 9 bases not matched to a gene. Looked up from germline, CDR1 is LNHDA and CDR2 is SQIVND (reference sequence). The CDR3 contains 16 residues. The CDR3 nucleotides are TGTGCCAGTAGCCCGGGACAGGGACGGGACACAGATACGCAGTATTTT. Translation: CASSPGQGRDTDTQYF.

The J gene is TRBJ2-7, the V gene TRBV6-6; D perhaps matches TRBD1 (5 bases). V lost 0 bases and J 3 bases, leaving 9 bases between the germline ends. The CDR3 spans 14 residues. CDR1 is MNHNY, CDR2 SVGAGI, per germline (reference sequence). CDR3 amino acids: CASSYSAGFYEQYF. CDR3 coding DNA: TGTGCCAGCAGTTACTCGGCAGGGTTCTACGAGCAGTACTTC.

The genes are TRBV2 and TRBJ1-5; tentatively, D is TRBD1 (5 bases). The germline V and J ends were trimmed by 3 bases and 4 bases, with 22 bases remaining between them. Germline V CDR1 and CDR2: SNHLY, FYNNEI. The CDR3 consists of 18 residues. The DNA for the CDR3 is TGTGCCAGCAGTGACACGCGGGCAGGGAGACTTACTAATCAGCCCCAGCATTTT. This encodes CASSDTRAGRLTNQPQHF.

Only one count was recorded for this clone. Other nucleotide sequences from this sample produce the same CDR3. The chain has TRBV6-5 and TRBJ1-3; 7 bases are a match to TRBD1. Germline V gene sequence: CDR1 MNHEY, CDR2 SVGAGI. The CDR3 covers 15 residues. With V trimmed by 6 bases and J by 2 bases, 7 bases remained unmatched. CDR3 region: CASSRDRVPGNTIYF. CDR3 DNA: TGTGCCAGCAGCAGAGACAGGGTCCCTGGAAACACCATATATTTT.